One sample yielded the 29 T cell receptor beta chains listed below, sequenced in a study of OX40 agonist ivuxolimab in advanced cancers. Libraries were prepared by immunoSEQ multiplex PCR; TCRdb keeps only in-frame clonotypes and omits some of them. The data show just over 20,000 clones, around 87% seen once. The sequencing used CD4+ or CD8+ T cells sorted from blood, collected in a trial of the OX40 agonist ivuxolimab. These receptors came from an adult with an advanced solid tumor such as melanoma, head and neck, liver or kidney cancer.

This clone was observed a handful of times. This chain links TRBV15 with TRBJ1-1, with D unresolved. The V gene's germline CDR1 is LNHNV and CDR2 YYDKDF (reference sequence). Trimming took off 5 bases at V and 7 bases at J, with 14 bases between the two ends. This CDR3 region has 13 residues. The CDR3 loop is CATSPHRPVEAFF. In DNA, the CDR3 is TGTGCCACCAGCCCACATAGGCCAGTTGAAGCTTTCTTT.

This chain joins TRBV7-2 and TRBJ2-3; no clear D gene. The CDR3 runs to 14 residues. Per the germline V gene, CDR1 is SGHTA and CDR2 is FQGNSA. With 5 bases removed from V and 14 bases from J, the gap between germline ends came to 23 bases. The CDR3 DNA reads as TGTGCCAGCAGCCCGGGCAATCCCAGCATGGCGCGGTATTTT. This gives the protein CASSPGNPSMARYF.

This clone was picked up one time. This chain connects TRBV10-2 to TRBJ2-7; weak D call: TRBD1 (5 bases). Germline assignment: CDR1 WSHSY and CDR2 SAAADI. The CDR3 is made up of 18 amino acids. V dropped 3 bases and J dropped 2 bases, with 23 bases sitting between them. CDR3 DNA sequence: TGCGCCAGCAGTGACATGAGTGAGCTCTCACAGGAAGCCTACGAGCAGTACTTC. Translating it yields CASSDMSELSQEAYEQYF.

V usage is TRBV4-3 and J usage is TRBJ2-1; 10 bases match TRBD1. The CDR3 is 17 residues long. With 0 bases clipped from V and 7 bases from J, the junction kept 9 bases outside the gene matches. CDR1 and CDR2 (germline): LGHNA, YSLEER. For the CDR3, the DNA is TGCGCCAGCAGCCAAGAGGAGCTGGACAGGGGGGGGAATGAGCAGTTCTTC. Amino acids: CASSQEELDRGGNEQFF.

The chain joins TRBV7-9 to TRBJ1-1; 7 bases agree with TRBD1. The CDR3 loop spans 13 amino acids. Germline-derived CDR1 and CDR2 are SEHNR and FQNEAQ (reference sequence). The J segment lost 4 bases and the V segment lost 1 base, leaving 0 bases of the junction unmatched. CDR3: CASSLGDSTEAFF. The DNA for the CDR3 is TGTGCCAGCAGCTTAGGGGACAGCACTGAAGCTTTCTTT. Full variable domain (remainder filled in from reference TRBV7-9 and TRBJ1-1): DTGVSQNPRHKITKRGQNVTFRCDPISEHNRLYWYRQTLGQGPEFLTYFQNEAQLEKSRLLSDRFSAERPKGSFSTLEIQRTEQGDSAMYLCASSLGDSTEAFFGQGTRLTVV.

V gene TRBV2 combines with J gene TRBJ2-7; D ambiguous. This CDR3 contains 12 residues. V lost 0 bases and J lost 5, with 5 bases in between. The V gene's germline CDR1 is SNHLY and CDR2 FYNNEI. As DNA, the CDR3 is TGTGCCAGCAGTGAAGCGGGGAACGAGCAGTACTTC. This translates into CASSEAGNEQYF.

The chain links TRBV30 to TRBJ2-7, with D possibly TRBD1 on 6 matching bases. V shed 0 bases and J shed 5 bases, with 14 bases lying between them. CDR3 length: 14 amino acids. The germline V gene encodes CDR1 GTSNPN and CDR2 SVGIG (reference sequence). CDR3 in DNA: TGTGCCTGGAGTGTACAATGGGGGCTGGACGAGCAGTACTTC. Translation gives CAWSVQWGLDEQYF.

The rearrangement joins TRBV23-1 to TRBJ1-1; D is unresolved. Being an ORF, TRBV23-1 has a function that is uncertain. Trimming removed 6 bases from V and 2 bases from J, with 16 bases in between. The CDR3 is made up of 15 amino acids. The CDR3 sequence: CASSARANLNTEAFF. CDR3 bases: TGCGCCAGCAGCGCCCGGGCCAATCTTAACACTGAAGCTTTCTTT.

This chain connects TRBV2 to TRBJ2-2, with TRBD1 matching 7 bases. The CDR3 sequence is 14 residues long. Germline V lookup: CDR1 SNHLY, CDR2 FYNNEI. J was trimmed by 0 bases and V by 9 bases; bases with no gene match: 4. CDR3 coding DNA: TGTGCCAGTTCCGGGACAGCGAACACCGGGGAGCTGTTTTTT. Amino acid sequence: CASSGTANTGELFF.

The rearrangement links TRBV1 to TRBJ2-3; TRBD2 is the table's D call and was not checked against the DNA. TRBV1 represents a pseudogene. The CDR3 covers 18 residues. This CDR3 reads CTSSHVAGGGRGADTQYF. The CDR3 DNA reads as TGCACCAGCAGCCATGTAGCGGGGGGCGGCCGTGGTGCAGATACGCAGTATTTT.

This clone was detected only once. The chain has TRBV7-3 and TRBJ1-4, with D possibly being TRBD1 (5 bases). Germline CDR1 SGHTA, CDR2 FQGTGA. The CDR3 extends over 16 amino acids. Trimming shortened V by 0 bases and J by 3 bases, and 11 bases separated the two germline ends. CDR3 residues: CASSLTGPGPNEKLFF. The CDR3 DNA follows: TGTGCCAGCAGCTTAACAGGACCGGGGCCTAATGAAAAACTGTTTTTT.

CDR3 DNA: TGTGCCAGCACAGTCAAGACAGGTCCTACATCCTATGGCTACACCTTC. This codes for CASTVKTGPTSYGYTF. The chain joins TRBV21-1 to TRBJ1-2; TRBD1, the D gene given by the table, was not confirmed from the DNA. TRBV21-1 is reported as a pseudogene. The CDR3 covers 16 residues.

The genes are TRBV27 and TRBJ2-7; 9 positions agree with TRBD2. Germline values: CDR1 MNHEY, CDR2 SMNVEV (reference sequence). This CDR3 region has 14 residues. V lost 8 bases, J lost 0 bases, and 5 bases stayed unmatched. The DNA of the CDR3 is TGTGCCAGCGGTTGGACTAGCGACTCCTACGAGCAGTACTTC. It encodes CASGWTSDSYEQYF.

This chain joins TRBV7-2 and TRBJ1-1; TRBD1 might be the D (6 bases). The germline gives CDR1 SGHTA, CDR2 FQGNSA. There are 15 residues in the CDR3. V lost 2 bases, J lost 3 bases, and 13 bases lay in between. The CDR3, as DNA: TGTGCCAGCAGCTTATTTGCCAGGGGAGACACTGAAGCTTTCTTT. This encodes CASSLFARGDTEAFF. Based on the CDR3 plus reference TRBV7-2 and TRBJ1-1, the full variable domain is GAGVSQSPSNKVTEKGKDVELRCDPISGHTALYWYRQSLGQGLEFLIYFQGNSAPDKSGLPSDRFSAERTGGSVSTLTIQRTQQEDSAVYLCASSLFARGDTEAFFGQGTRLTVV.

V gene TRBV27 combines with J gene TRBJ2-7; 12 bases align to TRBD1. V lost 3 bases, J lost 5 bases, and 5 bases stayed unmatched. This CDR3 region has 15 residues. CDR1 is MNHEY, CDR2 SMNVEV, per germline (reference sequence). CDR3 sequence reads: CASSFGTGGMNEQYF. In DNA form, the CDR3 reads TGTGCCAGCAGTTTCGGGACAGGGGGCATGAACGAGCAGTACTTC.

This clone was found once. One end of the junction is discordant with germline, which a read error may explain. The chain recombines TRBV10-2 with TRBJ1-6; no clear D gene. The CDR3 contains 12 residues. CDR1 is WSHSY and CDR2 is SAAADI in the germline V gene. CDR3 in amino acids: CTSSEGPAPLHF. The CDR3 nucleotides are TGCACCAGCAGTGAGGGTCCAGCACCCCTCCACTTT.

This clone was detected only a few times. CDR3 region: CASSERQTSYEQYF. The CDR3 nucleotides are TGCGCCAGCAGTGAACGGCAGACCTCCTACGAGCAGTACTTC. This chain connects TRBV10-1 to TRBJ2-7; D uncertain. Trimming left V 3 bases short and J 0 bases short, with 9 bases between. Germline CDR1 is WNHNN and CDR2 is SYGVQD (reference sequence). The length of the CDR3 is 14 residues.

There are a few counts of this clone. The genes are TRBV29-1 and TRBJ2-7; 10 nucleotides align to TRBD1. CDR1 SQVTM and CDR2 ANQGSEA come from the germline V gene. The V segment lost 7 bases and the J segment 2 bases; nucleotides outside the gene matches: 2. This CDR3 contains 12 residues. CDR3 protein: CSAGQGTYEQYF. As DNA, the CDR3 is TGCAGCGCGGGACAGGGGACCTACGAGCAGTACTTC.

The V gene is TRBV7-6, the J gene TRBJ2-1, with D uncertain. Germline V gene data show CDR1 as SGHVS and CDR2 as FNYEAQ. The length of the CDR3 is 14 residues. The V end lost 1 base, the J end lost 5 bases, and 9 bases lay between the germline ends. The chain's CDR3 is CASSLEIPHNEQFF. The CDR3 DNA is TGTGCCAGCAGCTTAGAGATCCCTCACAATGAGCAGTTCTTC.

This sequence joins TRBV6-5 and TRBJ1-2; TRBD1 aligns across 9 bases. Germline V gene data show CDR1 as MNHEY and CDR2 as SVGAGI. The junction had 11 bases not matched to a gene; V was cut back by 4 bases and J by 5 bases. The CDR3 contains 16 residues. CDR3 sequence reads: CASSSLDRQGVYGYTF. CDR3 sequence (DNA): TGTGCCAGCAGTTCCCTAGACAGACAGGGGGTTTATGGCTACACCTTC.

The V call is TRBV7-9, the J call TRBJ2-1, with D unresolved. The CDR3 spans 11 residues. V gave up 7 bases and J gave up 9 bases, with 10 bases separating them. In germline, CDR1 is SEHNR, CDR2 FQNEAQ (reference sequence). The CDR3 nucleotides are TGTGCCAGCAACAAGGTCCTTGAGCAGTTCTTC. This gives the protein CASNKVLEQFF.

The V gene is TRBV4-3, the J gene TRBJ2-1; no firm D call. Trimming took 1 base from V and 7 from J, leaving 5 bases between them. The CDR3 totals 12 residues. Germline CDR1 and CDR2: LGHNA and YSLEER. Here the CDR3 DNA reads TGCGCCAGCAGCCAAGGTAGAAATGAGCAGTTCTTC. Translation gives CASSQGRNEQFF.

The chain recombines TRBV7-2 with TRBJ1-2; the D gene is possibly TRBD1 (6 bases). Germline V gives CDR1 SGHTA, CDR2 FQGNSA. The CDR3 spans 14 residues. V was cut by 7 bases and J by 8 bases, with 20 bases left in between. DNA for the CDR3: TGTGCCAGCATCCGGAAGAGGGGGATGGGGGGCTACACCTTC. Translation: CASIRKRGMGGYTF.

This clone was counted between two and nine times. The genes are TRBV25-1 and TRBJ1-2, with D hard to call. The CDR3 is 10 residues long. Germline V CDR1 and CDR2: MGHDK, SYGVNS. Deletions cut 9 bases from V and 3 bases from J, with 5 bases between. This CDR3 is CASEDYGYTF. The CDR3 region has the DNA TGTGCCAGTGAAGACTATGGCTACACCTTC.

This chain links TRBV19 with TRBJ2-2; perhaps TRBD2 as D (6 bases). Trimming removed 8 bases at V and 7 bases at J, with 14 bases between. This CDR3 is built from 13 residues. Germline CDR1 LNHDA, CDR2 SQIVND (reference sequence). CDR3 in amino acids: CASGFSGIGELFF. CDR3 DNA sequence: TGTGCCAGTGGGTTTAGCGGTATCGGGGAGCTGTTTTTT.

In its sample, this clone was seen once. The V and J genes are TRBV5-1 and TRBJ2-1; 7 nucleotides align to TRBD1. The CDR3 has 18 amino acids. CDR1 and CDR2 from the germline V gene are SGHRS and YFSETQ. After removal of 0 bases from V and 7 bases from J, the junction contained 16 bases not matched to a gene. CDR3 sequence (DNA): TGCGCCAGCAGCTTGGAGGGGACAGCGATTTCCCAATGGAATGAGCAGTTCTTC. Its protein is CASSLEGTAISQWNEQFF.

The chain is built from TRBV7-9 and TRBJ2-3; 8 bases are shared with TRBD1. Germline-derived CDR1 and CDR2 are SEHNR and FQNEAQ (reference sequence). With 1 base clipped from V and 0 bases from J, the junction kept 12 bases outside the gene matches. This CDR3 contains 19 residues. The CDR3 region is CASSLDRWDRTFSTDTQYF. CDR3 sequence (DNA): TGTGCCAGCAGCTTAGATCGGTGGGACAGGACTTTTAGCACAGATACGCAGTATTTT. The full variable domain, with the rest looked up from reference TRBV7-9 and TRBJ2-3, is DTGVSQNPRHKITKRGQNVTFRCDPISEHNRLYWYRQTLGQGPEFLTYFQNEAQLEKSRLLSDRFSAERPKGSFSTLEIQRTEQGDSAMYLCASSLDRWDRTFSTDTQYFGPGTRLTVL.

V and J are TRBV5-1 and TRBJ2-3, with D perhaps matching TRBD1 or TRBD2 (5 bases each). There are 14 residues in the CDR3. From germline, CDR1 is SGHRS and CDR2 YFSETQ. Trimming shortened V by 3 bases and J by 2 bases, and 10 bases separated the two germline ends. The CDR3 is CASSSTGHTDTQYF. The CDR3 DNA is TGCGCCAGCAGCTCAACGGGGCACACAGATACGCAGTATTTT.

Details on this clone: Sequence at one end of the junction differs from germline and may be a read error. The CDR3 spells CANSQVGDRGPVW. The CDR3 nucleotides are TGCGCCAACAGCCAAGTGGGGGACAGGGGGCCCGTTTGG. The rearrangement links TRBV4-1 to TRBJ1-1, with 12 bases matching TRBD1. The CDR3 runs 13 residues. The germline V gene encodes CDR1 MGHRA and CDR2 YSYEKL.